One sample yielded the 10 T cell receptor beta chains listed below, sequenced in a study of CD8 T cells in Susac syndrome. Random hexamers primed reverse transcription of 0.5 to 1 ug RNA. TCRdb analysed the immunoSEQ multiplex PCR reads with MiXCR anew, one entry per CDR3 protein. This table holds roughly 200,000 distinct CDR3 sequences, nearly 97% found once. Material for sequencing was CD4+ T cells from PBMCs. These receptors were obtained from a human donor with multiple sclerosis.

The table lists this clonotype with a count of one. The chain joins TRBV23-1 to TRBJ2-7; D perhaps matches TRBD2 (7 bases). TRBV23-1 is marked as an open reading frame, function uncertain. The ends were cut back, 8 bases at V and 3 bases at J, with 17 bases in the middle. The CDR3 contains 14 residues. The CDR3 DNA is TGCGCCAGCCTCCAAGGGGGGGGCAACTACGAGCAGTACTTC. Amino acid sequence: CASLQGGGNYEQYF.

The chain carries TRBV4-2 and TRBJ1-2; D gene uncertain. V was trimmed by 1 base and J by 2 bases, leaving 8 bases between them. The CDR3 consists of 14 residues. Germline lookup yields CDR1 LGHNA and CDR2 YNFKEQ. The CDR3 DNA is TGTGCCAGCAGCCAAGGATTGGTCAACTATGGCTACACCTTC. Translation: CASSQGLVNYGYTF.

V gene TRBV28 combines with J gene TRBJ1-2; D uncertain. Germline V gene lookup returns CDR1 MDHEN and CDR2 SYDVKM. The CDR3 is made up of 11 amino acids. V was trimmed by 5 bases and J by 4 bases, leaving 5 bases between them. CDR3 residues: CASSQVYGYTF. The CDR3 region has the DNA TGTGCCAGCAGTCAGGTCTATGGCTACACCTTC.

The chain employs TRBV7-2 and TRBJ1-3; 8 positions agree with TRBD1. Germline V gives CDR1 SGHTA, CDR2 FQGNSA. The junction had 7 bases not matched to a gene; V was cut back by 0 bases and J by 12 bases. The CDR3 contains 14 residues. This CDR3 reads CASSLALRQGSIYF. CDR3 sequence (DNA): TGTGCCAGCAGCTTAGCTTTAAGACAGGGGAGCATATATTTT.

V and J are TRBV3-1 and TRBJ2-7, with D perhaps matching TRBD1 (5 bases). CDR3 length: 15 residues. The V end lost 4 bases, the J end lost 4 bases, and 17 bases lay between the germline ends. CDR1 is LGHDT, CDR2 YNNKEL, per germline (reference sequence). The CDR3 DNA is TGTGCCAGCAGCCCCACAAGGGGCAATCGGTACGAGCAGTACTTC. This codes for CASSPTRGNRYEQYF.

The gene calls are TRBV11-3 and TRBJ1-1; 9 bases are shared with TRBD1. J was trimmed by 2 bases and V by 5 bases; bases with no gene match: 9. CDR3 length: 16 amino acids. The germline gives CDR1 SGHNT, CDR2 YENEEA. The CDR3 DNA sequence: TGTGCCAGCAGCCCCGGACAGGGGACGATCAACACTGAAGCTTTCTTT. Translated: CASSPGQGTINTEAFF.

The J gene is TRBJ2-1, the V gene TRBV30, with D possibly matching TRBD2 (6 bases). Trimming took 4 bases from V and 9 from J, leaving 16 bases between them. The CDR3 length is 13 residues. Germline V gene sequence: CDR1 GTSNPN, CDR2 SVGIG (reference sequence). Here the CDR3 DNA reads TGTGCCTGGACACTAGCAACGCGGGGTGAGCAGTTCTTC. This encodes CAWTLATRGEQFF.

CDR3 nucleotides: TGCAGTTCCCGGGGGAGGGAGGGCTACACCTTC. Its translation is CSSRGREGYTF. The genes are TRBV20-1 and TRBJ1-2; the D gene is possibly TRBD1 (5 bases). The CDR3 length is 11 residues. Germline assignment: CDR1 DFQATT and CDR2 SNEGSKA (reference sequence). The V and J ends lost 8 bases and 8 bases respectively, with 15 bases between them.

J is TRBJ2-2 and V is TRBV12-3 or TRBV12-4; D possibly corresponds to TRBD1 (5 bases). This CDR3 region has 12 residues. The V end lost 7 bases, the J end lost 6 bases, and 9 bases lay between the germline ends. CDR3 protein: CASKWGPGELFF. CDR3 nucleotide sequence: TGTGCCAGCAAGTGGGGCCCCGGGGAGCTGTTTTTT.

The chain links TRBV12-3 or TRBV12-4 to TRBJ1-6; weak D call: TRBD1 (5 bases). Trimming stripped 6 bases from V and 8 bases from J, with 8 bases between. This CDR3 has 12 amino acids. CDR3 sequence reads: CASRPRDSPLHF. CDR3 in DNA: TGTGCCAGCAGGCCCAGGGATTCACCCCTCCACTTT.